Detailed here is one T cell receptor beta chain. CDR1 is SGHAT and CDR2 is FQNNGV in the germline V gene. Trimming shortened V by 3 bases and J by 5 bases, and 13 bases separated the two germline ends. The CDR3 extends over 14 amino acids. TCRdb reprocessed the RACE reads with MiXCR, giving one entry per CDR3 protein. The sample contains under 85,000 distinct CDR3 sequences, about a tenth of which appear only once. The data originate from a study of human T cells and chemical hapten exposure. Specified time point: patch test 2, 6 weeks after DPC sensitization. Described treatment: therapeutic diphenylcyclopropenone sensitization with weekly scalp DPC.

The V gene is TRBV11-2, the J gene TRBJ2-5, with D tentatively TRBD1 (5 bases). The source is a woman aged 45 to 65 with alopecia areata. Some clones in this sample may be carry-over from other donors' samples. Here the sequenced sample was whole blood, taken in connection with sensitization to the hapten diphenylcyclopropenone (DPC). The DNA for the CDR3 is TGTGCCAGCAGCTTTGGGAACCCAGGGGAGACCCAGTACTTC. Translation: CASSFGNPGETQYF.